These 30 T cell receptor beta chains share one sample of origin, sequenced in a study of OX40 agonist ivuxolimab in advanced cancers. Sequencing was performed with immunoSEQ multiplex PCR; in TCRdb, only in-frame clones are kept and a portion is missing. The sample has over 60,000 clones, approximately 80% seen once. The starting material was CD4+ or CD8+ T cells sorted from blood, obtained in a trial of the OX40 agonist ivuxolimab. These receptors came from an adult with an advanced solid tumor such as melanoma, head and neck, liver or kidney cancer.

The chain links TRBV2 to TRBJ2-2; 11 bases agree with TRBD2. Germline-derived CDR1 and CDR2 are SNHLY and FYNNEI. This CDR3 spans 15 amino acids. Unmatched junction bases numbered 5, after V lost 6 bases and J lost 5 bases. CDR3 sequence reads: CASSSRTSGTGELFF. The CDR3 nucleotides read TGTGCCAGCAGCTCCCGGACTAGCGGGACCGGGGAGCTGTTTTTT.

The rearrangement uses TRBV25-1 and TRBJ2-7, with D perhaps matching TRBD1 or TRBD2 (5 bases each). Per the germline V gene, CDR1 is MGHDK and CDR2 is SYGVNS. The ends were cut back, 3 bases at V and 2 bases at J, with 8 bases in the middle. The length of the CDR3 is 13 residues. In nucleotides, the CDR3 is TGTGCCAGCAGTGATGGGGGAACCTACGAGCAGTACTTC. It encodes CASSDGGTYEQYF.

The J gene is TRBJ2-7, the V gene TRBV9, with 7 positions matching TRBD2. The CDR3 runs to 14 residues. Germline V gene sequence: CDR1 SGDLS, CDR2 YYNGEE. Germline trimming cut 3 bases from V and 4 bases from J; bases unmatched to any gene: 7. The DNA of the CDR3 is TGTGCCAGCAGCGCGGGGGGAGGGTTGTACGAGCAGTACTTC. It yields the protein CASSAGGGLYEQYF. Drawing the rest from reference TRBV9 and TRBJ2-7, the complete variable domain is DSGVTQTPKHLITATGQRVTLRCSPRSGDLSVYWYQQSLDQGLQFLIQYYNGEERAKGNILERFSAQQFPDLHSELNLSSLELGDSALYFCASSAGGGLYEQYFGPGTRLTVT.

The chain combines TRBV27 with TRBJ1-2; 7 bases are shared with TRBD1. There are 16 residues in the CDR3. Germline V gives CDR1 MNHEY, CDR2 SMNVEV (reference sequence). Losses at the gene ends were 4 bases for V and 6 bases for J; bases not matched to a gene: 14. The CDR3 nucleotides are TGTGCCAGCAGTTCCCCAAGTAGGGAGGGGGCTCATGGCTACACCTTC. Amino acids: CASSSPSREGAHGYTF.

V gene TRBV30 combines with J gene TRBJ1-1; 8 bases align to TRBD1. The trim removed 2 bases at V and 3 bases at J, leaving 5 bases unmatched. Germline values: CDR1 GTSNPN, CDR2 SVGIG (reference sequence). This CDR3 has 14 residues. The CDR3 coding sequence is TGTGCCTGGAGTTACCCGGACAGGGACACTGAAGCTTTCTTT. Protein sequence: CAWSYPDRDTEAFF. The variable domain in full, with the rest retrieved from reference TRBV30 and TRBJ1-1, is SQTIHQWPATLVQPVGSPLSLECTVEGTSNPNLYWYRQAAGRGLQLLFYSVGIGQISSEVPQNLSASRPQDRQFILSSKKLLLSDSGFYLCAWSYPDRDTEAFFGQGTRLTVV.

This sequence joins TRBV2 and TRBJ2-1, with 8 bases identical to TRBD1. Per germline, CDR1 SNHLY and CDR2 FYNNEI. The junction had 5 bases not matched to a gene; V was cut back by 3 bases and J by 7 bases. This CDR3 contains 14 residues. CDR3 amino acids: CASSEGQGANEQFF. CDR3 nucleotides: TGTGCCAGCAGTGAGGGTCAGGGGGCAAATGAGCAGTTCTTC.

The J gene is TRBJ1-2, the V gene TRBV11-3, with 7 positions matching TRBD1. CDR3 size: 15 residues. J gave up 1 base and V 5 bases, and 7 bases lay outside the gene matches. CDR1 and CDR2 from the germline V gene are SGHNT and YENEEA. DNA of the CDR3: TGTGCCAGCAGCACCGGGACAGCTTTTAACTATGGCTACACCTTC. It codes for CASSTGTAFNYGYTF.

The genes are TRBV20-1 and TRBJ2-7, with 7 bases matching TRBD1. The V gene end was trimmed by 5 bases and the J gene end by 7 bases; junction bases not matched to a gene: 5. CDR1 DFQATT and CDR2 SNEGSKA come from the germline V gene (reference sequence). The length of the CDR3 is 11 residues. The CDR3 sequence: CSARDSLEQYF. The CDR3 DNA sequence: TGCAGTGCTCGGGACAGCCTGGAGCAGTACTTC.

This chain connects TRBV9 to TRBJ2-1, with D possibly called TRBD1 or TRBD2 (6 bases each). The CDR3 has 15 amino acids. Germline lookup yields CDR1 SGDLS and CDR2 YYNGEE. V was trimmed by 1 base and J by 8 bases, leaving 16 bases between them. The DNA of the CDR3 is TGTGCCAGCAGCGTAATGGGGGGCGAATGGGATGAGCAGTTCTTC. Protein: CASSVMGGEWDEQFF.

The CDR3, as DNA: TGTGCCAGCAGCCAAGATGGCAGGGTGGGTGAAAAACTGTTTTTT. Its protein product is CASSQDGRVGEKLFF. V usage is TRBV4-2 and J usage is TRBJ1-4; weak D call: TRBD1 (5 bases). The germline V gene has CDR1 LGHNA and CDR2 YNFKEQ. The length of the CDR3 is 15 residues. Trimming took off 0 bases at V and 7 bases at J, with 12 bases between the two ends.

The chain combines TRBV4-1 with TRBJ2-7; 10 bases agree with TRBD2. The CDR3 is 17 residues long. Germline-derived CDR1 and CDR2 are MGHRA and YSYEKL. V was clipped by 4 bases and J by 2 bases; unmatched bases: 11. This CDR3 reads CASSLTGTSVNTYEQYF. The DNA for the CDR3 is TGCGCCAGCAGCCTAACCGGGACTAGCGTAAACACCTACGAGCAGTACTTC.

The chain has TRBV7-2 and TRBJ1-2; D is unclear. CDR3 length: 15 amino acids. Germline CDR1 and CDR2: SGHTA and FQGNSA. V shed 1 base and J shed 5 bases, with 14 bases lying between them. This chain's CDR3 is CASSLDSSGVYGYTF. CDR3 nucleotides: TGTGCCAGCAGCTTAGATTCTTCCGGGGTTTATGGCTACACCTTC.

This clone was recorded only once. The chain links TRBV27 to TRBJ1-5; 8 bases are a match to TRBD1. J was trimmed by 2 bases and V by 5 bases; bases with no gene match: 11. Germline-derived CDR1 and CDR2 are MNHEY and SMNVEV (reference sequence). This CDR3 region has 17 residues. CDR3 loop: CASSKGGGTGGNQPQHF. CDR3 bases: TGTGCCAGCAGTAAAGGGGGTGGGACAGGAGGCAATCAGCCCCAGCATTTT.

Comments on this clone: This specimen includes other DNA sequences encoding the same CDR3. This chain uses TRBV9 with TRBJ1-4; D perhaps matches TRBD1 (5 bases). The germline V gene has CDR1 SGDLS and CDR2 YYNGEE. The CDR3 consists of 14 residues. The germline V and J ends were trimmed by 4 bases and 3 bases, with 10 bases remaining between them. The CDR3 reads CASSTGDSNEKLFF. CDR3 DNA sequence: TGTGCCAGCAGCACCGGGGACTCTAATGAAAAACTGTTTTTT.

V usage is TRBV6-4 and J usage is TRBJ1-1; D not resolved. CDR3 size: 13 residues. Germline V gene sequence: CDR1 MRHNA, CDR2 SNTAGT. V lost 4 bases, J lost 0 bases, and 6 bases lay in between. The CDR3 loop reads CASSVRLNTEAFF. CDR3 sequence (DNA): TGTGCCAGCAGTGTCCGGTTGAACACTGAAGCTTTCTTT.

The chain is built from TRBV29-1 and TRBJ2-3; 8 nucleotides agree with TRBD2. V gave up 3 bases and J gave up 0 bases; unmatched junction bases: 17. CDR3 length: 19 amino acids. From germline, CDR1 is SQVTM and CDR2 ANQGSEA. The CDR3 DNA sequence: TGCAGCGTTGAGTTTCCCGGGGGTAGCGGGACGCCTAGCACAGATACGCAGTATTTT. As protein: CSVEFPGGSGTPSTDTQYF.

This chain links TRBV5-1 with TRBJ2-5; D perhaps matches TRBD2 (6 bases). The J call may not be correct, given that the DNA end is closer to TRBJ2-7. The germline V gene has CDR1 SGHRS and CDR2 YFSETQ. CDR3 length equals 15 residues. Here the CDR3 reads CASSLFSGSGYEQYF. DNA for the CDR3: TGCGCCAGCAGCTTGTTTAGCGGAAGCGGCTACGAGCAGTACTTC.

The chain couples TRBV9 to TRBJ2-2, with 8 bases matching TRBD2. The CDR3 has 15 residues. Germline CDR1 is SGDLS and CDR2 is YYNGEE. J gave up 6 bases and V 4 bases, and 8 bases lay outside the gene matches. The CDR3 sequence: CASSISGGRPGELFF. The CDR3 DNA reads TGTGCCAGCAGCATCTCGGGAGGGCGTCCCGGGGAGCTGTTTTTT.

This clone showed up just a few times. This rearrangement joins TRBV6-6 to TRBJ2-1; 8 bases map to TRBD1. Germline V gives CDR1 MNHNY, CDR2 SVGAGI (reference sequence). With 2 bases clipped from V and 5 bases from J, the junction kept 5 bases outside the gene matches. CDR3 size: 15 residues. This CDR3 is CASSYRRTGNNEQFF. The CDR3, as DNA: TGTGCCAGCAGTTACCGCAGGACAGGGAACAATGAGCAGTTCTTC.

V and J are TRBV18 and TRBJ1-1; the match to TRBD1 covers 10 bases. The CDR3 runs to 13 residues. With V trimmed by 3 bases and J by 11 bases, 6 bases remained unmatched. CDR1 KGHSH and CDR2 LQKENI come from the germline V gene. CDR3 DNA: TGTGCCAGCTCACCCGGACAGGGGGATTTTGCTTTCTTT. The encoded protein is CASSPGQGDFAFF.

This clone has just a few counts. CDR3 loop: CASSVQGSAEKLFF. The CDR3 DNA reads as TGCGCCAGCAGCGTACAGGGCTCGGCGGAAAAACTGTTTTTT. The chain recombines TRBV4-1 with TRBJ1-4; tentative D call: TRBD1 (6 bases). Germline V gene lookup returns CDR1 MGHRA and CDR2 YSYEKL. V lost 5 bases and J 8 bases, leaving 15 bases between the germline ends. This CDR3 has 14 amino acids.

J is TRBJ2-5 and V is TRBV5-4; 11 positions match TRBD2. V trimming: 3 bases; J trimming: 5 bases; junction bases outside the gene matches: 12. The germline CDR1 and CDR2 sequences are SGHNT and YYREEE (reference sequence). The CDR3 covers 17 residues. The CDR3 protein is CASSSKATSGSGETQYF. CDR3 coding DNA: TGTGCCAGCAGCTCCAAGGCTACTAGCGGGAGTGGGGAGACCCAGTACTTC.

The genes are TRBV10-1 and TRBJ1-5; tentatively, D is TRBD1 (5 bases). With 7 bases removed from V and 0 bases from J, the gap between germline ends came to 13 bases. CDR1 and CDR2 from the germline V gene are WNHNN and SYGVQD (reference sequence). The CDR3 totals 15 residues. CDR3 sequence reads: CASTERGYSNQPQHF. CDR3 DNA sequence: TGCGCCAGCACCGAAAGGGGTTATAGCAATCAGCCCCAGCATTTT.

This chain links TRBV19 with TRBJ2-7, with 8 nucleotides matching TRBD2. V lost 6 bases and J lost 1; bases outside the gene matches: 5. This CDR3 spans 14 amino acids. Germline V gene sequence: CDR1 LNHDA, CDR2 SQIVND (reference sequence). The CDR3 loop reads CASSSRGRSYEQYF. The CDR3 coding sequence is TGTGCCAGTAGCTCCCGCGGGAGGTCCTACGAGCAGTACTTC.

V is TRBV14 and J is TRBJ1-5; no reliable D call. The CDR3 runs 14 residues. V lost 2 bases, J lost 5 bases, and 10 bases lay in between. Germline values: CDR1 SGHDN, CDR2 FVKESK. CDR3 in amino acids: CASSQPDPHQPQHF. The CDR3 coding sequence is TGTGCCAGCAGCCAACCTGACCCCCATCAGCCCCAGCATTTT.

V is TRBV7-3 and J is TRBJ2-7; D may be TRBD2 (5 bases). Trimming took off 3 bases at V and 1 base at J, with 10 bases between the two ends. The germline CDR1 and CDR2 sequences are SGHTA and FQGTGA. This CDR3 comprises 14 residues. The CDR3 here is CASSFSTGSYEQYF. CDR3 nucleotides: TGTGCCAGCAGCTTTTCCACGGGGTCCTACGAGCAGTACTTC.

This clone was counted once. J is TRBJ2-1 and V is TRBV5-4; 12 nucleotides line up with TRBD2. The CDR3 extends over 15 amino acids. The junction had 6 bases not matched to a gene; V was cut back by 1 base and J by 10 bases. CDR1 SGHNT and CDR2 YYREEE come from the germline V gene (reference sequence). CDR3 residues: CASSLSTSGREEQFF. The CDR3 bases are TGTGCCAGCAGCTTGTCGACTAGCGGGAGAGAGGAGCAGTTCTTC.

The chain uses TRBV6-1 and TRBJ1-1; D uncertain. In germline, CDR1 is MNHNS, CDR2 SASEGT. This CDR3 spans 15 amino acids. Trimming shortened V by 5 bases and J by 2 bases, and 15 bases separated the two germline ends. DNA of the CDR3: TGTGCCAGCAGTCCGCAAGGCACTGGAAACACTGAAGCTTTCTTT. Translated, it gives CASSPQGTGNTEAFF.

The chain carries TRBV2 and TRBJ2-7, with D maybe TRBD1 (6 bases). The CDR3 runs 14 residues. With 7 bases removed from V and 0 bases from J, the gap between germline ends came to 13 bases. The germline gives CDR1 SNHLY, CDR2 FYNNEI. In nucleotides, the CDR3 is TGTGCCAGCACCAACAGGGTAAGCTCCTACGAGCAGTACTTC. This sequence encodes CASTNRVSSYEQYF.

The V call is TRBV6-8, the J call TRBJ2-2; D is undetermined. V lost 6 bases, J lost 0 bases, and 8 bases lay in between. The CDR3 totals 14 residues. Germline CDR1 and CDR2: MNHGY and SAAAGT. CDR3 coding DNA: TGTGCCAGCAGCTCGACATCGAACACCGGGGAGCTGTTTTTT. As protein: CASSSTSNTGELFF.